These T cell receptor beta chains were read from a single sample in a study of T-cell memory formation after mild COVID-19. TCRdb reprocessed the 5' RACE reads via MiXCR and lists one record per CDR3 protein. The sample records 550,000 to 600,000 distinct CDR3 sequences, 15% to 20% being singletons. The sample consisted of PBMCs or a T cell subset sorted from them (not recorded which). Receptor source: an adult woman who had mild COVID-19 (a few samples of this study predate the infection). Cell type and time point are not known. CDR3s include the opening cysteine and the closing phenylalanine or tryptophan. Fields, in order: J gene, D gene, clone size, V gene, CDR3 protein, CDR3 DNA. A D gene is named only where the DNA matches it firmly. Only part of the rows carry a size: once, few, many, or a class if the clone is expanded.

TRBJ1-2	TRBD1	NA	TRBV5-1	CASSLGGQGDGYTF	TGCGCCAGCAGCTTGGGTGGACAGGGCGATGGCTACACCTTC
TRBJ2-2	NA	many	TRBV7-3	CASSLQPNTGELFF	TGTGCCAGCAGCCTACAACCGAACACCGGGGAGCTGTTTTTT
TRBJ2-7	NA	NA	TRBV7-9	CASIPPGALSLDYEQYF	TGTGCCAGCATCCCCCCGGGGGCCCTCTCCCTAGACTACGAGCAGTACTTC
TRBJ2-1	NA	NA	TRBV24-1	CATSDYTNEQFF	TGTGCCACCAGTGATTACACCAATGAGCAGTTCTTC
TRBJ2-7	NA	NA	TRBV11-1	CASSLFRGYEQYF	TGTGCCAGCAGCTTATTCAGGGGCTACGAGCAGTACTTC
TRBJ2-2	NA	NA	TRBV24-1	CATSGALNTGELFF	TGTGCCACAAGTGGGGCACTGAACACCGGGGAGCTGTTTTTT
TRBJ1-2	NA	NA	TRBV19	CASVGGHVNGYTF	TGTGCCAGTGTCGGGGGCCACGTAAATGGCTACACCTTC
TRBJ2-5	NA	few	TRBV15	CATSRDPGFQETQYF	TGTGCCACCAGCAGAGACCCGGGCTTCCAGGAGACCCAGTACTTC
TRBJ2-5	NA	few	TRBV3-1	CASSLRQVAQETQYF	TGTGCCAGCAGCCTCCGACAGGTGGCTCAAGAGACCCAGTACTTC
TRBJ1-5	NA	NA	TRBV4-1	CASSQDGVVGQPQHF	TGCGCCAGCAGCCAAGACGGTGTTGTTGGTCAGCCCCAGCATTTT
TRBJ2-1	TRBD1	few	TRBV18	CASSPETGYYNEQFF	TGTGCCAGCTCACCAGAGACAGGGTACTACAATGAGCAGTTCTTC
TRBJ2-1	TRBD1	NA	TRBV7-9	CASSLGGTEANYNEQFF	TGTGCCAGCAGCTTAGGAGGGACAGAAGCTAACTACAATGAGCAGTTCTTC
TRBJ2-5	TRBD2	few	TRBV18	CASSQLAGEQTQYF	TGTGCCAGCTCACAACTAGCGGGAGAACAGACCCAGTACTTC
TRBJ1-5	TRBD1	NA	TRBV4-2	CASSPLGTDYQPQHF	TGTGCCAGCAGCCCGCTGGGGACAGACTATCAGCCCCAGCATTTT
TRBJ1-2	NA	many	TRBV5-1	CASSPLDSFYGYTF	TGCGCCAGCAGCCCCCTGGACAGTTTTTATGGCTACACCTTC
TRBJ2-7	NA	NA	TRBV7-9	CASSPPASRRSYEQYF	TGTGCCAGCAGCCCCCCAGCTTCCCGCAGATCTTACGAGCAGTACTTC
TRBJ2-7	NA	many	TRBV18	CASSPQGTEQYF	TGTGCCAGCTCACCACAGGGTACCGAGCAGTACTTC
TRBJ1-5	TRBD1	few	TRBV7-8	CASSLDKRTGKSSEPQHF	TGTGCCAGCAGCTTAGACAAACGGACAGGGAAGAGTAGTGAGCCCCAGCATTTT
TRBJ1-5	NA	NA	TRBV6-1	CASSELATGVRNQPQHF	TGTGCCAGCAGTGAATTAGCGACGGGGGTTAGGAATCAGCCCCAGCATTTT
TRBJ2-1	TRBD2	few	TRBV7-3	CASSYTGTSGGSRSYNEQFF	TGTGCCAGCAGTTATACCGGGACTAGCGGGGGGTCCCGCTCCTACAATGAGCAGTTCTTC
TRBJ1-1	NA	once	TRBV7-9	CASSLGFGENTEAFF	TGTGCCAGCAGCTTAGGCTTTGGGGAGAACACTGAAGCTTTCTTT
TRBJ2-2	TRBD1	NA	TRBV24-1	CATSDPGQGNTGELFF	TGTGCCACCAGTGATCCGGGACAGGGGAACACCGGGGAGCTGTTTTTT
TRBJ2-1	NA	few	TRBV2	CASSEWAVAQFF	TGTGCCAGCAGTGAGTGGGCGGTTGCGCAGTTCTTC
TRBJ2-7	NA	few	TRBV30	CAWSGQGDDEQYF	TGTGCCTGGAGTGGCCAGGGTGACGACGAGCAGTACTTC
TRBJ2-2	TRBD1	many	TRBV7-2	CASSLRQGTGELFF	TGTGCCAGCAGCTTAAGACAGGGCACCGGGGAGCTGTTTTTT
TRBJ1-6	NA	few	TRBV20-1	CSARDPGTQGLNSPLHF	TGCAGTGCTAGAGATCCCGGCACCCAGGGTCTCAATTCACCCCTCCACTTT
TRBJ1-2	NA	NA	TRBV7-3	CASSPQGSDYGYTF	TGTGCCAGCAGCCCACAGGGATCGGACTATGGCTACACCTTC
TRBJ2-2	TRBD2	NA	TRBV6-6	CASSRSGGVPANTGELFF	TGTGCCAGCAGTCGGAGCGGGGGAGTTCCCGCGAACACCGGGGAGCTGTTTTTT
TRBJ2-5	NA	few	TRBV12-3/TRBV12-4	CASSSGRGYQETQYF	TGTGCCAGCAGTTCGGGACGGGGGTACCAAGAGACCCAGTACTTC
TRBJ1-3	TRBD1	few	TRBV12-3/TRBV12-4	CASRGDPGQKTGNTIYF	TGTGCCAGCAGAGGCGACCCGGGACAGAAGACTGGAAACACCATATATTTT
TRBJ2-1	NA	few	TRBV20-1	CSARWTNEQFF	TGCAGTGCTAGGTGGACCAATGAGCAGTTCTTC
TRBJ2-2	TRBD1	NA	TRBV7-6	CASSLKDRVAGELFF	TGTGCCAGCAGCTTAAAAGACAGGGTGGCCGGGGAGCTGTTTTTT
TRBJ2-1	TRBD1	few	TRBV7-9	CASSLVVQGDEQFF	TGTGCCAGCAGCTTAGTTGTTCAGGGGGATGAGCAGTTCTTC
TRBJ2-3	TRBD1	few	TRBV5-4	CASSQDRAGTDTQYF	TGTGCCAGCAGCCAGGACAGGGCGGGGACAGATACGCAGTATTTT
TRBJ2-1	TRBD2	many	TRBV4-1	CASSQDPGTSGRAFNEQFF	TGCGCCAGCAGCCAAGATCCCGGGACTAGCGGGAGGGCCTTCAATGAGCAGTTCTTC
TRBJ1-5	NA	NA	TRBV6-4	CASSEAGDRISNQPQHF	TGTGCCAGCAGTGAGGCAGGGGATAGAATCAGCAATCAGCCCCAGCATTTT
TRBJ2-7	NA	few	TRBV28	CASSVDSYEQYF	TGTGCCAGCAGTGTGGACTCCTACGAGCAGTACTTC
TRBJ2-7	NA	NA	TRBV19	CASSIGVAYEQYF	TGTGCCAGTAGTATCGGGGTAGCCTACGAGCAGTACTTC
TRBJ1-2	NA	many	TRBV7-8	CASSRRDSNYGYTF	TGTGCCAGCAGCCGTCGCGACAGTAACTATGGCTACACCTTC
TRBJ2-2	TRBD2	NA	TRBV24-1	CATSDRLAGGPTGELFF	TGTGCCACCAGTGACCGACTAGCGGGAGGGCCGACCGGGGAGCTGTTTTTT
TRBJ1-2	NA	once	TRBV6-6	CASTNREPHGYTF	TGTGCCAGCACTAACAGGGAGCCTCATGGCTACACCTTC
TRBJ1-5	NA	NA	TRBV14	CASSQGGVGVQPQHF	TGTGCCAGCAGCCAAGGAGGAGTAGGGGTGCAGCCCCAGCATTTT
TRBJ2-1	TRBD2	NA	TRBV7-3	CASSLSGGGGNEQFF	TGTGCCAGCAGCCTATCGGGGGGAGGAGGGAATGAGCAGTTCTTC
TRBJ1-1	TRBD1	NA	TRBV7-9	CASSPRDRGSTEAFF	TGTGCCAGCAGCCCTCGGGACAGGGGGTCCACTGAAGCTTTCTTT
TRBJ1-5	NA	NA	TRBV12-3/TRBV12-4	CASSSQGTDQPQHF	TGTGCCAGCAGTTCCCAGGGCACCGATCAGCCCCAGCATTTT
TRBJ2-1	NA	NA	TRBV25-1	CASSVGRLSYNEQFF	TGTGCCAGCAGTGTAGGACGGCTATCCTACAATGAGCAGTTCTTC
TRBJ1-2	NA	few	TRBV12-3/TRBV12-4	CASSFQGYYGYTF	TGTGCCAGCAGTTTTCAGGGGTACTATGGCTACACCTTC
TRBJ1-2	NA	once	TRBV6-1	CASSARQLGYTF	TGTGCCAGCAGCGCCCGACAGTTGGGCTACACCTTC
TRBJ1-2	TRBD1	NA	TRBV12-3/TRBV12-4	CASRSRDRDYGYTF	TGTGCCAGCAGGTCCCGGGACAGGGACTATGGCTACACCTTC
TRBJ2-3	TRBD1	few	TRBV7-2	CASSSGQGNLNTQYF	TGTGCCAGCAGCTCGGGACAGGGGAATTTAAATACGCAGTATTTT
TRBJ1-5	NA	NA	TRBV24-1	CATSGPTVSQPQHF	TGTGCCACCAGTGGTCCCACTGTAAGTCAGCCCCAGCATTTT